This T cell receptor (beta chain) was recovered during a study of blood T cell repertoires in COVID-19. V lost 10 bases to trimming and J lost 5 bases; unmatched junction nucleotides: 8. This CDR3 comprises 14 residues. Per the germline V gene, CDR1 is MNHEY and CDR2 is SVGAGI. Sequencing was performed with immunoSEQ multiplex PCR; in TCRdb, only in-frame clones are kept and a portion is missing. The table records about 480,000 clones, approximately 90% of them present only once. The sequenced sample consisted of PBMCs or T cells enriched from blood (not recorded which). This chain connects TRBV6-5 to TRBJ2-1, with 10 bases fitting TRBD2. The TCR comes from a woman aged 40-49 years who had recovered from COVID-19. The CDR3 nucleotides are TGTGCCACCAAACCGGGACTAGCGAACAATGAGCAGTTCTTC. Protein: CATKPGLANNEQFF.